This is a list of T cell receptor beta chains from one sample in a study of blood T cells in healthy people across ages. One entry per CDR3 protein results from TCRdb running MiXCR on the 5' RACE reads. Of 650,000 to 800,000 distinct CDR3 sequences in the sample, more than 45% were seen once. Sequenced sample: blood. The receptors shown here come from an elderly woman in good health. Each CDR3 is given with its conserved first and last residue. A D gene is named only where the DNA matches it firmly. Not all rows give a size; the values are once, few, many and, for expanded clones, a class.

D	V	size	J	CDR3	DNA
-	TRBV30	many	TRBJ2-3	CAWDNPGHRSLYF	TGTGCCTGGGACAACCCCGGACACCGTTCTCTGTATTTT
-	TRBV3-1	-	TRBJ1-2	CASSQENRYGYTF	TGTGCCAGCAGCCAAGAAAACCGGTATGGCTACACCTTC
-	TRBV6-5	-	TRBJ2-1	CASRYQVHNEQFF	TGTGCCAGCAGATACCAGGTCCACAATGAGCAGTTCTTC
-	TRBV29-1	many	TRBJ1-5	CSVAPGPGNQPQHF	TGCAGCGTTGCCCCCGGGCCGGGCAATCAGCCCCAGCATTTT
-	TRBV20-1	once	TRBJ1-1	CSARELRDTEAFF	TGCAGTGCTAGAGAATTGAGGGACACTGAAGCTTTCTTT
-	TRBV3-1	many	TRBJ1-1	CASSRRGGSNTEAFF	TGTGCCAGCAGCCGTAGGGGGGGGAGTAACACTGAAGCTTTCTTT
-	TRBV4-2	-	TRBJ2-1	CASRSGFDEQFF	TGTGCCAGCAGAAGTGGGTTTGATGAGCAGTTCTTC
-	TRBV5-1	many	TRBJ2-7	CASSFGTTYEQYF	TGCGCCAGCAGCTTCGGGACCACCTACGAGCAGTACTTC
TRBD2	TRBV20-1	-	TRBJ2-5	CSARGGLAQETQYF	TGCAGTGCTAGGGGGGGACTAGCCCAAGAGACCCAGTACTTC
-	TRBV5-1	many	TRBJ2-5	CASSLMPGQETQYF	TGCGCCAGCAGCTTGATGCCGGGCCAAGAGACCCAGTACTTC
TRBD1	TRBV20-1	-	TRBJ2-1	CSARDMGQSDEQFF	TGCAGTGCTAGAGATATGGGACAGAGCGATGAGCAGTTCTTC
TRBD1	TRBV7-9	many	TRBJ2-7	CASSLRQDRGYEQYF	TGTGCCAGCAGCTTAAGACAGGACAGGGGTTACGAGCAGTACTTC
-	TRBV6-5	-	TRBJ2-7	CASRAQTDANEQYF	TGTGCCAGCAGAGCGCAAACAGACGCAAATGAGCAGTACTTC
-	TRBV2	-	TRBJ2-4	CASEKERGAGNIQYF	TGTGCCAGCGAAAAGGAAAGGGGCGCGGGAAACATTCAGTACTTC
TRBD1	TRBV20-1	-	TRBJ2-3	CSAPGQGSYNEQYF	TGCAGTGCACCCGGACAGGGCTCCTACAATGAGCAGTATTTT
-	TRBV6-6	once	TRBJ1-2	CASSYSRQGADGYTF	TGTGCCAGCAGTTACTCGAGGCAGGGCGCAGATGGCTACACCTTC
-	TRBV5-1	-	TRBJ2-7	CASSLAGIGYEQYF	TGCGCCAGCAGCTTGGCGGGCATCGGCTACGAGCAGTACTTC
-	TRBV10-3	-	TRBJ2-1	CAISESLGIERDEQFF	TGTGCCATCAGTGAGTCGCTAGGGATAGAGAGGGATGAGCAGTTCTTC
-	TRBV25-1	-	TRBJ2-1	CASSERGGGGEQFF	TGTGCCAGCAGTGAGAGGGGAGGCGGTGGAGAGCAGTTCTTC
-	TRBV3-1	once	TRBJ2-4	CASSQTRLGPNEQYF	TGTGCCAGCAGCCAAACTAGACTAGGCCCCAATGAGCAGTACTTC
TRBD2	TRBV3-1	once	TRBJ2-5	CASSQSSGRGETQYF	TGTGCCAGCAGCCAAAGTAGCGGGAGGGGAGAGACCCAGTACTTC
-	TRBV9	-	TRBJ1-4	CASSAIDGRLNEKLFF	TGTGCCAGCAGCGCCATAGATGGACGGCTCAATGAAAAACTGTTTTTT
-	TRBV20-1	-	TRBJ1-2	CSATQGKGYTF	TGCAGTGCTACACAGGGAAAAGGCTACACCTTC
TRBD1	TRBV19	-	TRBJ1-1	CASSNRDRGDTEAFF	TGTGCCAGTAGCAACCGGGACAGGGGAGACACTGAAGCTTTCTTT